These 8 T cell receptor beta chains originate from one sample sequenced in a study of T cells after yellow fever vaccination. TCRdb ran MiXCR on the 5' RACE reads and lists one entry per CDR3 protein. The sample consists of a few hundred thousand distinct CDR3 sequences, roughly 3.3% of them appearing once. The source was CD4+ T cells sorted from PBMCs, collected 10 days after the yellow fever booster vaccination. These receptor sequences come from a man between 18 and 35 years old who received the YFV17D yellow fever vaccine.

This clonotype was seen ten or more times. J is TRBJ1-1 and V is TRBV5-1; a weak D match, TRBD1 (5 bases). Trimming pared 4 bases from V and 6 bases from J, leaving 16 bases between. The CDR3 is 14 amino acids. Germline lookup yields CDR1 SGHRS and CDR2 YFSETQ. CDR3 coding DNA: TGCGCCAGCAGCGTACAGGTATTCAACGCTGAAGCTTTCTTT. It yields the protein CASSVQVFNAEAFF.

This clonotype came up many times. V usage is TRBV7-9 and J usage is TRBJ2-6, with D unresolved. Germline CDR1 is SEHNR and CDR2 is FQNEAQ (reference sequence). V shed 2 bases and J shed 0 bases, with 5 bases lying between them. This CDR3 has 15 residues. CDR3 DNA sequence: TGTGCCAGCAGCTTAACCAGCTCTGGGGCCAACGTCCTGACTTTC. It is translated as CASSLTSSGANVLTF.

This clonotype was observed many times. The gene calls are TRBV5-4 and TRBJ2-7, with TRBD1 as a possible D gene (6 bases). CDR1 and CDR2 (germline): SGHNT, YYREEE (reference sequence). The germline V and J ends were trimmed by 4 bases and 6 bases, with 20 bases remaining between them. This CDR3 contains 15 residues. The CDR3 nucleotides read TGTGCCAGCAGCCTGGGGGCGACGAATCCCGGCGAGCAGTACTTC. Its translation is CASSLGATNPGEQYF.

This clonotype has only a few counts. The chain joins TRBV7-2 to TRBJ2-5, with 7 bases aligning to TRBD1. CDR1 and CDR2 (germline): SGHTA, FQGNSA. The CDR3 is made up of 14 amino acids. The V gene end was trimmed by 5 bases and the J gene end by 5 bases; junction bases not matched to a gene: 8. The CDR3: CASSTPTGWETQYF. The DNA for the CDR3 is TGTGCCAGCAGCACGCCGACAGGGTGGGAGACCCAGTACTTC.

This clonotype was observed a handful of times. This chain links TRBV5-6 with TRBJ1-5, with D perhaps matching TRBD1 (6 bases). Trimming removed 0 bases at V and 7 bases at J, with 17 bases between. In germline, CDR1 is SGHDT, CDR2 YYEEEE. The CDR3 consists of 16 residues. The CDR3 loop reads CASSLAQGTSRQPQHF. The CDR3 DNA is TGTGCCAGCAGCTTGGCCCAGGGGACCTCTAGGCAGCCCCAGCATTTT.

This clonotype has a count of ten or more. The chain carries TRBV2 and TRBJ2-3, with D possibly TRBD2 on 6 matching bases. Trimming stripped 4 bases from V and 5 bases from J, with 10 bases between. From germline, CDR1 is SNHLY and CDR2 FYNNEI. There are 13 residues in the CDR3. DNA for the CDR3: TGTGCCAGCAGTGCGATGGGGGGAGATACGCAGTATTTT. Amino acid sequence: CASSAMGGDTQYF.

This clonotype has only a few counts. This chain joins TRBV7-2 and TRBJ2-1; TRBD2 matches at 11 bases. The CDR3 sequence is 17 residues long. CDR1 is SGHTA and CDR2 is FQGNSA in the germline V gene. The V and J ends lost 1 base and 1 base, in that order; junction bases with no gene match: 3. CDR3 sequence reads: CASSLESSGGSYNEQFF. CDR3 nucleotides: TGTGCCAGCAGCTTAGAGTCTAGCGGGGGGTCCTACAATGAGCAGTTCTTC.

The chain is built from TRBV12-3 or TRBV12-4 and TRBJ1-5; tentatively, D is TRBD1 (5 bases). The length of the CDR3 is 15 residues. The V end was cut by 3 bases, the J end by 5 bases, with 14 bases between. CDR3 residues: CASSLGEGLYQPQHF. The CDR3 DNA reads TGTGCCAGCAGTTTGGGGGAAGGGCTCTATCAGCCCCAGCATTTT.